A single sample is the source of the 29 T cell receptor beta chains below, sequenced in a study of T cells in Graves' hyperthyroidism and ophthalmopathy (dated by TCRdb to the late 2010s). The library was produced with multiplex PCR. The sample was run on an Illumina HiSeq 2000. TCR beta CDR3 regions were amplified from RNA transcripts. A first-round RT-PCR of the TCR CDR3 used the HTBI primer set with the Qiagen OneStep RT-PCR kit. TCRdb reprocessed the public reads (quality trimming at Q25 with fastp, clone calling with MiXCR) and kept in-frame beta chains. Each entry is one CDR3 protein sequence, shown with its most common DNA and genes. Across this sample there are a few hundred thousand distinct CDR3 sequences, with around 13% seen only once. 20% of the sample belongs to the ten largest clones. The specimen sequenced was blood. These receptors were collected from a woman in her thirties with Graves' ophthalmopathy.

The table lists this clonotype with a few counts. The junction and the germline gene differ at one end; a read error may be behind it. This chain uses TRBV5-1 with TRBJ1-3; 8 positions match TRBD1. CDR1 and CDR2 (germline): SGHRS, YFSETQ. The CDR3 loop spans 17 amino acids. CDR3 sequence reads: CASSLGQATISGNTIYF. CDR3 coding DNA: TGTGCCAGCAGCTTGGGACAGGCGACTATCTCTGGAAACACCATATATTTT.

This clonotype occurred many times. The chain couples TRBV7-2 to TRBJ1-2, with no clear D. Trimming took 7 bases from V and 5 from J, leaving 23 bases between them. Germline V gives CDR1 SGHTA, CDR2 FQGNSA. The CDR3 spans 16 residues. This CDR3 is CASTPNSAPKNYGYTF. CDR3 nucleotides: TGTGCCAGCACACCAAACAGCGCCCCAAAGAATTATGGCTACACCTTC. The variable domain in full, completed from reference TRBV7-2 and TRBJ1-2, reads GAGVSQSPSNKVTEKGKDVELRCDPISGHTALYWYRQSLGQGLEFLIYFQGNSAPDKSGLPSDRFSAERTGGSVSTLTIQRTQQEDSAVYLCASTPNSAPKNYGYTFGSGTRLTVV.

Many counts were recorded for this clonotype. The V and J genes are TRBV28 and TRBJ2-5; 9 bases align to TRBD1. The CDR3 length is 16 residues. Germline V gene lookup returns CDR1 MDHEN and CDR2 SYDVKM. With 4 bases clipped from V and 3 bases from J, the junction kept 9 bases outside the gene matches. The CDR3 sequence is CASSSSGQGLEETQYF. The CDR3 DNA sequence: TGTGCCAGCAGTTCCTCGGGACAGGGATTAGAAGAGACCCAGTACTTC.

Only one count was recorded for this clonotype. This rearrangement joins TRBV6-2 or TRBV6-3 to TRBJ2-7, with a weak D call TRBD2 (5 bases). In germline, CDR1 is MNHEY, CDR2 SVGEGT. CDR3 length: 14 amino acids. V was shortened by 0 bases and J by 3 bases, with 9 bases between the two germline ends. CDR3 in DNA: TGTGCCAGCAGTTACTCTGGCCGGGGCTACGAGCAGTACTTC. Its translation: CASSYSGRGYEQYF.

The chain has TRBV29-1 and TRBJ2-7; a possible D gene is TRBD1 (7 bases). The CDR3 extends over 13 amino acids. CDR1 is SQVTM and CDR2 is ANQGSEA in the germline V gene. Trimming took off 4 bases at V and 4 bases at J, with 14 bases between the two ends. The DNA for the CDR3 is TGCAGCGTTGCAGGCAGGGGGGCATACGAGCAGTACTTC. Residues: CSVAGRGAYEQYF.

A word on this clonotype: With a much larger clone just one base away, this may be a read error. The chain carries TRBV20-1 and TRBJ2-5, with D possibly matching TRBD2 (6 bases). Looked up from germline, CDR1 is DFQATT and CDR2 is SNEGSKA (reference sequence). Trimming stripped 3 bases from V and 4 bases from J, with 12 bases between. The CDR3 spans 13 residues. The CDR3 DNA reads TGCAGTGCTAGGGAGGTTAGCGGAGAGACCCAGTACTTC. Encoded protein: CSAREVSGETQYF.

This clonotype appeared many times. The chain combines TRBV12-3 or TRBV12-4 with TRBJ1-2; possible D gene TRBD1, 5 bases. Trimming stripped 5 bases from V and 5 bases from J, with 9 bases between. The CDR3 spans 12 residues. This CDR3 is CASSPTAYGYTF. CDR3 bases: TGTGCCAGCAGTCCGACAGCTTATGGCTACACCTTC.

This clonotype was seen a few times. Mismatch with germline at one junction end may stem from a read error. The chain employs TRBV27 and TRBJ1-1, with D maybe TRBD1 (6 bases). The germline V gene encodes CDR1 MNHEY and CDR2 SMNVEV (reference sequence). The CDR3 length is 16 residues. CDR3 in DNA: TGTGCCAACAGTTTATGGGGCGGGGGGGCGAACACTGAAGCTTTCTTT. It specifies CANSLWGGGANTEAFF.

The genes are TRBV10-2 and TRBJ1-1; 7 nucleotides agree with TRBD1. The length of the CDR3 is 12 residues. Trimming took 6 bases from V and 5 from J; bases not matched to a gene: 3. Germline CDR1 reads WSHSY; CDR2 reads SAAADI. CDR3 DNA sequence: TGCGCCAGCAGACTCAGGGGGACTGAAGCTTTCTTT. Translated: CASRLRGTEAFF.

This clonotype was seen many times. The rearrangement joins TRBV12-3 or TRBV12-4 to TRBJ2-7; 8 nucleotides line up with TRBD1. V lost 6 bases and J lost 7; bases outside the gene matches: 5. The CDR3 extends over 12 amino acids. CDR3 bases: TGTGCCAGCAGGACGACAGGGGATGAGCAGTACTTC. This encodes CASRTTGDEQYF.

This clonotype was counted many times. CDR3 loop: CASSPRARPGQPQHF. In nucleotides, the CDR3 is TGTGCCAGCAGTCCCCGCGCACGTCCGGGACAGCCCCAGCATTTT. V gene TRBV27 combines with J gene TRBJ1-5, with no clear D. V was shortened by 5 bases and J by 7 bases, with 18 bases between the two germline ends. The germline V gene encodes CDR1 MNHEY and CDR2 SMNVEV (reference sequence). CDR3 length: 15 residues.

There are many counts of this clonotype. The chain joins TRBV14 to TRBJ2-7; D gene ambiguous. Germline CDR1 reads SGHDN; CDR2 reads FVKESK. Trimming took off 1 base at V and 6 bases at J, with 10 bases between the two ends. The CDR3 runs 13 residues. CDR3 nucleotides: TGTGCCAGCAGCCAAGCTACGGTGGGCGAGCAGTACTTC. It specifies CASSQATVGEQYF.

The sample holds many counts of this clonotype. The chain joins TRBV20-1 to TRBJ2-7; no clear D. Germline assignment: CDR1 DFQATT and CDR2 SNEGSKA (reference sequence). Trimming shortened V by 5 bases and J by 2 bases, and 16 bases separated the two germline ends. The CDR3 runs to 14 residues. The chain's CDR3 is CSAHFLDRAYEQYF. The CDR3, as DNA: TGCAGTGCTCACTTTTTAGACCGCGCCTACGAGCAGTACTTC.

This clonotype has only a few counts. The V gene is TRBV15, the J gene TRBJ1-5; perhaps TRBD1 as D (5 bases). V lost 0 bases, J lost 7 bases, and 7 bases lay in between. Germline-derived CDR1 and CDR2 are LNHNV and YYDKDF (reference sequence). This CDR3 region has 13 residues. The CDR3 region has the DNA TGTGCCACCAGCAGAGATCCAGGGCAGCCCCAGCATTTT. Its protein product is CATSRDPGQPQHF. The entire variable domain, with the rest obtained from reference TRBV15 and TRBJ1-5, is as follows: DAMVIQNPRYQVTQFGKPVTLSCSQTLNHNVMYWYQQKSSQAPKLLFHYYDKDFNNEADTPDNFQSRRPNTSFCFLDIRSPGLGDTAMYLCATSRDPGQPQHFGDGTRLSIL.

This sequence joins TRBV7-7 and TRBJ2-3, with TRBD1 identical over 10 bases. The CDR3 has 15 amino acids. CDR1 and CDR2 from the germline V gene are SSHAT and FNYEAQ (reference sequence). The CDR3 here is CASGRGTGDTDTQYF. The CDR3 DNA reads TGTGCTAGCGGACGAGGGACAGGGGACACAGATACGCAGTATTTT.

At least ten counts were recorded for this clonotype. The chain employs TRBV5-8 and TRBJ2-1; D possibly corresponds to TRBD2 (7 bases). The CDR3 is 15 amino acids. Germline CDR1 is SGHTS and CDR2 is YDEGEE. The V and J ends lost 4 bases and 6 bases respectively, with 17 bases between them. The CDR3 here is CASSLVRGGGNEQFF. The CDR3 DNA sequence: TGTGCCAGCAGCCTCGTGAGGGGGGGGGGCAATGAGCAGTTCTTC.

V and J are TRBV5-5 and TRBJ2-1; maybe TRBD1 (6 bases). The CDR3 loop spans 14 amino acids. The V end was cut by 4 bases, the J end by 8 bases, with 16 bases between. Per the germline V gene, CDR1 is SGHKS and CDR2 is YYEKEE (reference sequence). CDR3 bases: TGTGCCAGCAGCCCCTCAGGGGCGCTGGATGAGCAGTTCTTC. It translates to CASSPSGALDEQFF. The full variable domain, in which reference TRBV5-5 and TRBJ2-1 provide the parts outside the CDR3, is DAGVTQSPTHLIKTRGQQVTLRCSPISGHKSVSWYQQVLGQGPQFIFQYYEKEERGRGNFPDRFSARQFPNYSSELNVNALLLGDSALYLCASSPSGALDEQFFGPGTRLTVL.

This clonotype was observed many times. The CDR3 DNA reads TGTGCCAGCTCACCACTTCGGACAGGGGTTAATCCCCAGCATTTT. Protein: CASSPLRTGVNPQHF. V and J are TRBV18 and TRBJ1-5, with 9 bases identical to TRBD1. The trim removed 1 base at V and 10 bases at J, leaving 8 bases unmatched. Germline V gives CDR1 KGHSH, CDR2 LQKENI. The CDR3 sequence is 15 residues long.

This clonotype has only a few counts. The gene calls are TRBV6-5 and TRBJ2-3; no clear D gene. Germline-derived CDR1 and CDR2 are MNHEY and SVGAGI. The V end lost 2 bases, the J end lost 0 bases, and 9 bases lay between the germline ends. This CDR3 comprises 15 residues. CDR3 sequence (DNA): TGTGCCAGCAGTTACGATCCCCTTAGCACAGATACGCAGTATTTT. As protein: CASSYDPLSTDTQYF.

This clonotype was counted ten times or more. The chain recombines TRBV5-5 with TRBJ2-5, with D perhaps matching TRBD1 (5 bases). The CDR3 length is 15 residues. The V end lost 4 bases, the J end lost 0 bases, and 13 bases lay between the germline ends. CDR1 is SGHKS, CDR2 YYEKEE, per germline (reference sequence). Written as DNA, the CDR3 is TGTGCCAGCAGCCCCACAACAGGTGACCAAGAGACCCAGTACTTC. This translates into CASSPTTGDQETQYF.

This clonotype was detected a few times. The J gene is TRBJ2-3, the V gene TRBV12-3 or TRBV12-4, with 12 bases aligning to TRBD2. This CDR3 spans 20 amino acids. J gave up 1 base and V 1 base, and 12 bases lay outside the gene matches. The CDR3 loop is CASSLDASGGAPQGTDTQYF. In DNA form, the CDR3 reads TGTGCCAGCAGTTTAGACGCTAGCGGGGGGGCCCCCCAGGGCACAGATACGCAGTATTTT.

This clonotype was observed many times. This chain joins TRBV2 and TRBJ2-4; possibly TRBD1 or TRBD2 for D (6 bases each). Trimming took off 8 bases at V and 7 bases at J, with 33 bases between the two ends. Per germline, CDR1 SNHLY and CDR2 FYNNEI. The CDR3 contains 19 residues. The CDR3 loop reads CASQNRDGVFQGRINIQYF. CDR3 nucleotides: TGTGCCAGCCAGAACCGGGACGGAGTCTTCCAGGGGAGGATCAACATTCAGTACTTC.

This clonotype was observed many times. V usage is TRBV27 and J usage is TRBJ2-7, with D hard to call. Per the germline V gene, CDR1 is MNHEY and CDR2 is SMNVEV (reference sequence). The CDR3 runs to 14 residues. V was cut by 2 bases and J by 6 bases, with 14 bases left in between. CDR3 sequence reads: CASSLPFPGSEQYF. The CDR3 nucleotides read TGTGCCAGCAGTTTACCCTTTCCCGGCAGCGAGCAGTACTTC.

The chain is built from TRBV28 and TRBJ2-1, with D perhaps matching TRBD2 (5 bases). Trimming stripped 1 base from V and 11 bases from J, with 9 bases between. The germline V gene has CDR1 MDHEN and CDR2 SYDVKM. The length of the CDR3 is 12 residues. DNA for the CDR3: TGTGCCAGCAGTTTATCTTACGGGAAGCAGTTCTTC. It specifies CASSLSYGKQFF.

This clonotype was seen repeatedly, ten times or more. CDR3 DNA: TGTGCCTGGGGGGGGACAGCGGGCCGCTCTGGGGCCAACGTCCTGACTTTC. Amino acid sequence: CAWGGTAGRSGANVLTF. V and J are TRBV30 and TRBJ2-6; D is possibly TRBD1 (7 bases). CDR3 length: 17 amino acids. In germline, CDR1 is GTSNPN, CDR2 SVGIG (reference sequence). The V gene lost 5 bases and the J gene lost 0 bases, with 17 bases spanning the gap.

This clonotype has ten or more counts. The genes are TRBV5-1 and TRBJ2-2, with 7 bases lining up with TRBD1. Germline V lookup: CDR1 SGHRS, CDR2 YFSETQ. The V and J ends lost 4 bases and 1 base, in that order; junction bases with no gene match: 4. The CDR3 sequence is 15 residues long. The CDR3 DNA sequence: TGCGCCAGCAGCCCTCGGACAGGGAACACCGGGGAGCTGTTTTTT. Translated: CASSPRTGNTGELFF. Full variable domain (outside the CDR3, taken from reference TRBV5-1 and TRBJ2-2): KAGVTQTPRYLIKTRGQQVTLSCSPISGHRSVSWYQQTPGQGLQFLFEYFSETQRNKGNFPGRFSGRQFSNSRSEMNVSTLELGDSALYLCASSPRTGNTGELFFGEGSRLTVL.

This clonotype came up many times. The rearrangement joins TRBV28 to TRBJ2-1, with D uncertain. CDR1 is MDHEN and CDR2 is SYDVKM in the germline V gene. The length of the CDR3 is 14 residues. Trimming took off 8 bases at V and 8 bases at J, with 19 bases between the two ends. In DNA form, the CDR3 reads TGTGCCAGCCTGACAATTGCACTTCGTTATGAGCAGTTCTTC. Translation: CASLTIALRYEQFF.

The gene calls are TRBV10-3 and TRBJ1-4; no clear D. The CDR3 covers 14 residues. In germline, CDR1 is ENHRY, CDR2 SYGVKD. The V gene lost 5 bases and the J gene lost 0 bases, with 7 bases spanning the gap. CDR3 coding DNA: TGTGCCATCAGTCATCAGGCAACTAATGAAAAACTGTTTTTT. Protein product: CAISHQATNEKLFF.

In the case of this clonotype: This may stem from a read error, because a much larger clone lies one nucleotide away. CDR3 coding DNA: TGTGCCACCTGCCGGAACACAGATACGCAGTATTTT. It yields the protein CATCRNTDTQYF. V gene TRBV28 combines with J gene TRBJ2-3; the D is unclear. V was shortened by 10 bases and J by 2 bases, with 10 bases between the two germline ends. CDR3 length: 12 residues. Germline values: CDR1 MDHEN, CDR2 SYDVKM.